These 11 T cell receptor beta chains came from one sample sequenced in a study of post-analysis software for immune sequencing data. The study's findings and limits: Included in a set of roughly 5 TRBV segments more frequent in patients than controls were TRBV5-6, TRBV5-1 and TRBV20-1.

cDNA libraries for TCR beta contained unique molecular identifiers. TCRdb redid the calling of the PCR reads with MiXCR, one entry per CDR3 protein. The sample includes roughly 580,000 distinct CDR3 sequences, 40% to 50% of them seen just once. Antigens of these TCRs are unknown. Material for sequencing was blood. These receptors were taken from a girl under 18 with multiple sclerosis.

The V call is TRBV24-1, the J call TRBJ2-7; 7 positions match TRBD2. There are 14 residues in the CDR3. The germline CDR1 and CDR2 sequences are KGHDR and SFDVKD. Unmatched junction bases numbered 3, after V lost 4 bases and J lost 1 base. The CDR3 here is CATSEGGGSYEQYF. The DNA for the CDR3 is TGTGCCACCAGTGAAGGCGGGGGTTCCTACGAGCAGTACTTC.

V and J are TRBV10-3 and TRBJ2-1; D is perhaps TRBD1 (5 bases). The length of the CDR3 is 12 residues. With 7 bases removed from V and 6 bases from J, the gap between germline ends came to 10 bases. Germline-derived CDR1 and CDR2 are ENHRY and SYGVKD. The CDR3 region is CAITNTGNEQFF. CDR3 coding DNA: TGTGCCATCACAAACACAGGCAATGAGCAGTTCTTC.

Only a few counts were recorded for this clonotype. The chain links TRBV5-1 to TRBJ1-1; 10 bases map to TRBD1. Germline V gene data show CDR1 as SGHRS and CDR2 as YFSETQ. This CDR3 comprises 15 residues. With 0 bases clipped from V and 4 bases from J, the junction kept 3 bases outside the gene matches. The chain's CDR3 is CASSLEDRGPTEAFF. In DNA form, the CDR3 reads TGCGCCAGCAGCTTGGAAGACAGGGGGCCCACTGAAGCTTTCTTT.

The genes are TRBV5-1 and TRBJ1-2; D possibly corresponds to TRBD1 (5 bases). Germline values: CDR1 SGHRS, CDR2 YFSETQ. V lost 4 bases and J lost 7, with 11 bases in between. This CDR3 region has 12 residues. CDR3: CASSLDTGGYTF. The CDR3 nucleotides read TGCGCCAGCAGCCTGGACACGGGTGGCTACACCTTC.

The chain uses TRBV12-3 or TRBV12-4 and TRBJ2-1; the D gene is possibly TRBD2 (6 bases). V lost 4 bases to trimming and J lost 6 bases, with 16 bases between them. CDR3 length: 15 residues. This CDR3 is CASSSGLVVINEQFF. CDR3 sequence (DNA): TGTGCCAGCAGTTCGGGACTCGTAGTCATCAATGAGCAGTTCTTC.

This clonotype was observed many times. The J gene is TRBJ2-6, the V gene TRBV12-3 or TRBV12-4; the D is unclear. The CDR3 has 13 residues. Trimming removed 6 bases at V and 3 bases at J, with 6 bases between. This CDR3 is CASSLSGANVLTF. The CDR3 bases are TGTGCCAGCAGCTTAAGTGGGGCCAACGTCCTGACTTTC.

V usage is TRBV5-1 and J usage is TRBJ1-1; TRBD1 matches 7 bases. J gave up 5 bases and V 3 bases, and 4 bases lay outside the gene matches. The CDR3 spans 13 residues. Germline V lookup: CDR1 SGHRS, CDR2 YFSETQ. The CDR3 loop reads CASSWGQRTEAFF. As DNA, the CDR3 is TGCGCCAGCAGCTGGGGACAGAGGACTGAAGCTTTCTTT.

The chain carries TRBV2 and TRBJ2-1, with D perhaps TRBD1 (5 bases). The germline V gene has CDR1 SNHLY and CDR2 FYNNEI. The CDR3 length is 14 residues. Trimming left V 6 bases short and J 0 bases short, with 9 bases between. The CDR3 DNA follows: TGTGCCAGCAGGCAGGGTAGCTCCTACAATGAGCAGTTCTTC. It encodes CASRQGSSYNEQFF. Based on the CDR3 plus reference TRBV2 and TRBJ2-1, the full variable domain is EPEVTQTPSHQVTQMGQEVILRCVPISNHLYFYWYRQILGQKVEFLVSFYNNEISEKSEIFDDQFSVERPDGSNFTLKIRSTKLEDSAMYFCASRQGSSYNEQFFGPGTRLTVL.

The CDR3 DNA sequence: TGCAGTGCTGGAGGTATCCAGGGAGGGGAGACTGAAGCTTTCTTT. Translated, it gives CSAGGIQGGETEAFF. This sequence joins TRBV20-1 and TRBJ1-1, with D perhaps matching TRBD1 (5 bases). CDR3 size: 15 residues. Germline CDR1 is DFQATT and CDR2 is SNEGSKA (reference sequence). V lost 5 bases, J lost 5 bases, and 21 bases lay in between.

This clonotype was counted once. The chain uses TRBV20-1 and TRBJ2-3; D call uncertain. Germline loops: CDR1 DFQATT, CDR2 SNEGSKA (reference sequence). CDR3 length: 14 amino acids. The V end lost 5 bases, the J end lost 0 bases, and 12 bases lay between the germline ends. The CDR3 protein is CSAGVFASTDTQYF. For the CDR3, the DNA is TGCAGTGCTGGGGTGTTCGCGAGCACAGATACGCAGTATTTT.

This clonotype was counted only a few times. The genes are TRBV27 and TRBJ2-1; maybe TRBD2 (5 bases). CDR3 length: 14 amino acids. Trimming pared 4 bases from V and 5 bases from J, leaving 12 bases between. Looked up from germline, CDR1 is MNHEY and CDR2 is SMNVEV (reference sequence). CDR3 in DNA: TGTGCCAGCAGTTCCCTCACTAGGCACAATGAGCAGTTCTTC. Translation: CASSSLTRHNEQFF.